This TCR beta chain was observed in a study of T cell repertoires in aging, cancer and after chemotherapy. Background on the study: The whole study produced a dataset of roughly 8.6 million TCR reads. Study-level points and caveats: Median generation probability rose over the chemotherapy interval in each cancer cohort, suggesting rebound thymic output. Untreated cancer patients had significantly lower blood TCR diversity than age-matched healthy donors.

TRB rearrangements spanning V, D and J were amplified using mixed TRB-A/B primers. From the multiplex PCR reads, TCRdb called clonotypes with MiXCR, one entry per CDR3 protein. In the table there are a few thousand distinct CDR3 sequences, around 24% of which are singletons. TCR beta rearrangements were amplified from peripheral blood genomic DNA. In this sample, this clonotype is medium-sized. Antigen unknown. Looked up from germline, CDR1 is SEHNR and CDR2 is FQNEAQ (reference sequence). Between the trimmed V and J ends, which lost 5 bases and 8 bases, there was a span of 15 bases. The CDR3 runs to 13 residues.

V gene TRBV7-9 combines with J gene TRBJ2-5; D is unresolved. The sequenced sample consisted of blood. The TCR sequence derives from a human donor with a solid tumor. The CDR3 spells CASSPTTGRTQYF. CDR3 sequence (DNA): TGTGCCAGCAGCCCCACAACGGGTCGAACCCAGTACTTC.